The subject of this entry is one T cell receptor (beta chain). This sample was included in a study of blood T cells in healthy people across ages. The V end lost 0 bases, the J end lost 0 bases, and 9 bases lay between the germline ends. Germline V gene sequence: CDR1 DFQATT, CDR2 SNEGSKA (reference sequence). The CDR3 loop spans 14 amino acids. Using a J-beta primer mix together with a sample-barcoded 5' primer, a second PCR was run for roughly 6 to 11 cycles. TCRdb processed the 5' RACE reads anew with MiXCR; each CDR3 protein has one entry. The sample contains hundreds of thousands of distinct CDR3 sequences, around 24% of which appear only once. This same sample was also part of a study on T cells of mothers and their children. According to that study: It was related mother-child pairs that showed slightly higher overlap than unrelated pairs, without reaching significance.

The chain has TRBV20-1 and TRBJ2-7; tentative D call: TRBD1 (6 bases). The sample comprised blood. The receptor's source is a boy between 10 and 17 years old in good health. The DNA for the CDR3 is TGCAGTGCTAGAGATGGGACAAACTCCTACGAGCAGTACTTC. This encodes CSARDGTNSYEQYF.